The clone carrying this T cell receptor beta chain showed up just once. These data belong to a study of blood T cell repertoires in COVID-19. Germline values: CDR1 SQVTM, CDR2 ANQGSEA. With 3 bases clipped from V and 1 base from J, the junction kept 3 bases outside the gene matches. This CDR3 is built from 15 residues. In terms of age and location, participants ranged from roughly 18 to 90 years and lived in approximately 26 US areas. Here immunoSEQ multiplex PCR was the method, and the copy in TCRdb shows in-frame clones only, minus some. The data hold 250,000 to 350,000 clones, with 90% observed a single time.

The specimen was PBMCs or T cells enriched from blood (not recorded which). The sequence was collected from a woman under 30 with acute COVID-19. V usage is TRBV29-1 and J usage is TRBJ2-1; 10 nucleotides agree with TRBD2. The CDR3 is CSVEGTSVSYNEQFF. The CDR3 nucleotides read TGCAGCGTTGAGGGGACTAGCGTGTCCTACAATGAGCAGTTCTTC.